A selection of T cell receptor beta chains follows, all from one sample in a study of blood T cell repertoires in COVID-19. Here immunoSEQ multiplex PCR was the method, and the copy in TCRdb shows in-frame clones only, minus some. Found here are some 180,000 clones, less than 85% of them singletons; the top ten hold approximately 13%. The sequencing input was peripheral blood. The receptors were sampled from a man over 45 who had recovered from COVID-19. Both conserved end residues are part of each CDR3. Fields, in order: D gene, V gene, J gene, CDR3 protein. The D gene is left open where the match is weak.

TRBD2	TRBV5-4	TRBJ2-3	CASSLAGLATTDTQYF
TRBD1	TRBV7-3	TRBJ2-3	CASSLRQGIRDTQYF
NA	TRBV21-1	TRBJ1-5	CASSKTSREGFSNQPQHF
TRBD1	TRBV5-6	TRBJ1-2	CASSDTGGWVINYGYTF
NA	TRBV25-1	TRBJ2-3	CASSEYLASTDTQYF
TRBD2	TRBV7-8	TRBJ2-1	CASSFRPLAGRNEQFF
NA	TRBV30	TRBJ1-3	CAWDGSSGNTIYF
TRBD2	TRBV7-8	TRBJ2-5	CASSPAGVLETQYF
NA	TRBV7-9	TRBJ2-1	CASSSMGRISYNEQFF
NA	TRBV10-3	TRBJ1-1	CAIREGGAGEAFF
NA	TRBV29-1	TRBJ1-4	CSAGEVTNEKLFF
TRBD2	TRBV7-9	TRBJ2-1	CASSLAWREYFHNEQFF
NA	TRBV2	TRBJ1-5	CASSVGEGYSNQPQHF
TRBD1	TRBV19	TRBJ2-7	CASSTYPGQGSYEQYF
NA	TRBV7-3	TRBJ1-5	CASSSADRYSNQPQHF
NA	TRBV7-8	TRBJ1-5	CASSLSQNRDPRQPQHF
NA	TRBV7-8	TRBJ2-1	CASRTVPHNEQFF
NA	TRBV19	TRBJ2-3	CASSMAAADTQYF
TRBD2	TRBV10-3	TRBJ2-5	CAISSWGTSGSPGQETQYF
NA	TRBV7-9	TRBJ1-3	CASSLARSGNTIYF
TRBD1	TRBV10-3	TRBJ2-2	CASGQGPNTGELFF
TRBD1	TRBV14	TRBJ2-7	CASSRTGNPYEQYF
TRBD1	TRBV5-1	TRBJ2-7	CASSSPTGDEQYF
NA	TRBV20-1	TRBJ2-3	CSASPPHLGPTGTDTQYF
TRBD1	TRBV19	TRBJ2-7	CASSAGQGAIYEQYF
NA	TRBV29-1	TRBJ1-3	CSVVRESSGNTIYF
TRBD2	TRBV11-2	TRBJ2-1	CASSLAGGFNEQFF